This is a list of T cell receptor beta chains from one sample in a study of shared clonotypes between healthy human individuals. Produced via immunoSEQ multiplex PCR; TCRdb's table is partial and in-frame only. The table lists approximately 2,000,000 clones, just over 90% of them singletons. Source material: naive CD8+ T cells from PBMCs. The receptors were sampled from a man between 18 and 35 years old in good health. Some clones in this sample may be carry-over from other donors' samples. Both conserved end residues are part of each CDR3. D genes are given only for firm matches. Not every row has a clone size; where given, it reads once, few, many or a size class.

CDR3aa | CDR3nt | abundance | j_gene | len | v_gene | d_gene
CASNPRTRGNNEQFF | TGTGCCAGCAACCCCCGGACCCGGGGAAACAATGAGCAGTTCTTC | - | TRBJ2-1 | 15 | TRBV7-9 | -
CASREGQGPTDTQYF | TGTGCCAGCAGGGAGGGACAGGGGCCCACAGATACGCAGTATTTT | - | TRBJ2-3 | 15 | TRBV9 | TRBD1
CASSFGATNEKLFF | TGTGCCAGCAGTTTCGGTGCAACTAATGAAAAACTGTTTTTT | - | TRBJ1-4 | 14 | TRBV28 | -
CASSPFPIHEYEQYF | TGTGCCAGCAGTCCCTTCCCAATACATGAATACGAGCAGTACTTC | - | TRBJ2-7 | 15 | TRBV28 | -
CASSELKGATDTQYF | TGTGCCAGCAGTGAGCTGAAGGGGGCCACAGATACGCAGTATTTT | once | TRBJ2-3 | 15 | TRBV6-1 | TRBD1
CASSWGLGDNTEAFF | TGTGCCAGCAGTTGGGGCTTGGGGGACAACACTGAAGCTTTCTTT | - | TRBJ1-1 | 15 | TRBV27 | -
CASSFSSGRTDTQYF | TGTGCCAGCAGCTTTTCGAGCGGGAGGACAGATACGCAGTATTTT | - | TRBJ2-3 | 15 | TRBV7-6 | TRBD2
CASSSLAGSSYEQYF | TGTGCCAGCAGCTCACTAGCGGGCAGTTCCTACGAGCAGTACTTC | - | TRBJ2-7 | 15 | TRBV7-2 | TRBD2
CASSDWDRGYNEQFF | TGTGCCAGCAGCGATTGGGACAGGGGTTACAATGAGCAGTTCTTC | - | TRBJ2-1 | 15 | TRBV13 | TRBD1
CASRSGVRPSNEQFF | TGTGCCAGCAGGTCGGGCGTACGACCTTCCAATGAGCAGTTCTTC | - | TRBJ2-1 | 15 | TRBV27 | -
CASRWGTEPGTF | TGTGCCAGCAGATGGGGTACAGAACCAGGGACCTTC | - | TRBJ1-2 | 12 | TRBV7-9 | -
CASSPELADTPYEQYF | TGTGCCAGTAGTCCGGAACTAGCGGACACCCCCTACGAGCAGTACTTC | - | TRBJ2-7 | 16 | TRBV19 | TRBD2
CATYPDRADTQYF | TGTGCCACCTACCCCGACAGGGCGGATACGCAGTATTTT | - | TRBJ2-3 | 13 | TRBV2 | TRBD1
CASSLEGREETQYF | TGCGCCAGCAGCTTGGAGGGCAGGGAAGAGACCCAGTACTTC | - | TRBJ2-5 | 14 | TRBV5-1 | -
CASSVGVAVYEQYF | TGTGCCAGCAGCGTAGGTGTGGCTGTCTACGAGCAGTACTTC | - | TRBJ2-7 | 14 | TRBV9 | -
CASSASAGQGVPYEQYF | TGTGCCAGCAGCGCCAGTGCGGGACAGGGGGTGCCCTACGAGCAGTACTTC | - | TRBJ2-7 | 17 | TRBV9 | TRBD1
CASRTGGRYEKLFF | TGTGCCAGCAGGACAGGGGGTAGATATGAAAAACTGTTTTTT | - | TRBJ1-4 | 14 | TRBV27 | TRBD1
CAISESGSAYEQYF | TGTGCCATCAGTGAGTCTGGCAGCGCCTACGAGCAGTACTTC | - | TRBJ2-7 | 14 | TRBV10-3 | -
CASSLLGTSHEQYF | TGTGCCAGCAGTTTACTGGGGACAAGCCACGAGCAGTACTTC | - | TRBJ2-7 | 14 | TRBV27 | -
CASSPRTDTQYF | TGTGCCAGCAGCCCCCGCACAGATACGCAGTATTTT | - | TRBJ2-3 | 12 | TRBV9 | -
CASSQDRQGNEQFF | TGTGCCAGCAGCCAAGATAGGCAGGGTAATGAGCAGTTCTTC | - | TRBJ2-1 | 14 | TRBV14 | -
CASSFSLGGTEAFF | TGTGCCAGCAGCTTTAGTTTGGGGGGCACTGAAGCTTTCTTT | - | TRBJ1-1 | 14 | TRBV7-9 | -
CASSTTGELSGNTIYF | TGTGCCAGCAGCACTACAGGGGAGCTCTCTGGAAACACCATATATTTT | - | TRBJ1-3 | 16 | TRBV7-9 | TRBD1
CASSERSGTSGSPHNEQFF | TGTGCCAGCAGTGAACGGTCCGGGACTAGCGGGAGCCCCCACAATGAGCAGTTCTTC | - | TRBJ2-1 | 19 | TRBV2 | TRBD2
CASSPRTGVSYEQYF | TGTGCCAGCAGCCCCCGGACAGGGGTCTCCTACGAGCAGTACTTC | - | TRBJ2-7 | 15 | TRBV7-9 | TRBD1
CASSPRQSNQPQHF | TGTGCCAGCAGCCCCCGACAGAGCAATCAGCCCCAGCATTTT | - | TRBJ1-5 | 14 | TRBV9 | -
CASRDRVANYGYTF | TGTGCCAGCCGGGACAGGGTCGCTAACTATGGCTACACCTTC | - | TRBJ1-2 | 14 | TRBV2 | TRBD1
CASSRLAGAYEQYF | TGTGCCAGCAGCCGACTAGCGGGGGCCTACGAGCAGTACTTC | - | TRBJ2-7 | 14 | TRBV14 | TRBD2
CASSPSDGDDSPLHF | TGTGCCAGCAGCCCAAGCGACGGAGACGATTCACCCCTCCACTTT | - | TRBJ1-6 | 15 | TRBV4-2 | -
CASSLDPTQGLNTEAFF | TGTGCCAGCAGCTTAGACCCCACCCAGGGACTGAACACTGAAGCTTTCTTT | - | TRBJ1-1 | 17 | TRBV7-6 | -
CASSVGTAAPYEQYF | TGCGCCAGCAGCGTCGGGACGGCGGCCCCCTACGAGCAGTACTTC | - | TRBJ2-7 | 15 | TRBV5-1 | -
CASSISLLGANVLTF | TGTGCCAGTAGTATTTCCCTCTTGGGGGCCAACGTCCTGACTTTC | - | TRBJ2-6 | 15 | TRBV19 | -
CASTSGGYGYTF | TGCGCCAGCACCTCAGGGGGATATGGCTACACCTTC | - | TRBJ1-2 | 12 | TRBV5-1 | TRBD1
CASSLLRESYEQYF | TGTGCCAGCAGCCTCCTTCGGGAGTCCTACGAGCAGTACTTC | - | TRBJ2-7 | 14 | TRBV6-5 | -
CASSVAGSGDSYNEQFF | TGTGCCAGCAGCGTAGCGGGTAGCGGCGACTCCTACAATGAGCAGTTCTTC | - | TRBJ2-1 | 17 | TRBV9 | -